A single sample is the source of the 15 T cell receptor beta chains below, sequenced in a study of blood T cell repertoires in COVID-19. Sequencing used immunoSEQ multiplex PCR; TCRdb keeps in-frame clones, though not all of them. The sample consists of approximately 340,000 clones, about nine tenths of them appearing once. The sequenced sample consisted of PBMCs or T cells enriched from blood (not recorded which). The source of these receptors is a woman aged 40-49 years who had been exposed to COVID-19.

V is TRBV25-1 and J is TRBJ2-1, with 12 bases that match TRBD2. V gave up 3 bases and J gave up 2 bases; unmatched junction bases: 5. Germline lookup yields CDR1 MGHDK and CDR2 SYGVNS. The CDR3 loop spans 17 amino acids. This CDR3 reads CASSDQTSGSTYNEQFF. CDR3 nucleotide sequence: TGTGCCAGCAGTGATCAGACTAGCGGGAGTACCTACAATGAGCAGTTCTTC.

The rearrangement joins TRBV4-1 to TRBJ1-5, with 7 bases lining up with TRBD1. The CDR3 loop spans 15 amino acids. Germline V gene data show CDR1 as MGHRA and CDR2 as YSYEKL. With 0 bases clipped from V and 3 bases from J, the junction kept 2 bases outside the gene matches. CDR3 sequence (DNA): TGCGCCAGCAGCCAAGAGGACAGGCTCAATCAGCCCCAGCATTTT. It is translated as CASSQEDRLNQPQHF.

The V call is TRBV2, the J call TRBJ2-2, with 9 nucleotides matching TRBD2. The CDR3 is 14 amino acids. Germline CDR1 and CDR2: SNHLY and FYNNEI. Trimming at V came to 10 bases and at J to 2 bases, leaving 5 bases not matched to a gene. The CDR3 nucleotides read TGTGCCATAATAGCGGGGGCCAACACCGGGGAGCTGTTTTTT. It codes for CAIIAGANTGELFF.

This sequence joins TRBV7-2 and TRBJ2-5; weak D call: TRBD2 (6 bases). The V gene lost 5 bases and the J gene lost 6 bases, with 16 bases spanning the gap. The germline V gene has CDR1 SGHTA and CDR2 FQGNSA. The CDR3 extends over 14 amino acids. The DNA of the CDR3 is TGTGCCAGCAGCCAAGGAGGGTCGGGTCAGACCCAGTACTTC. Translated, it gives CASSQGGSGQTQYF.

The chain employs TRBV7-2 and TRBJ2-5; 10 nucleotides agree with TRBD2. Germline CDR1 is SGHTA and CDR2 is FQGNSA. With 2 bases clipped from V and 2 bases from J, the junction kept 5 bases outside the gene matches. This CDR3 is built from 16 residues. CDR3 coding DNA: TGTGCCAGCAGCTTATTCTCTAGCGGGGGACAAGAGACCCAGTACTTC. This gives the protein CASSLFSSGGQETQYF.

The chain joins TRBV6-1 to TRBJ1-3; 7 nucleotides match TRBD1. Germline CDR1 reads MNHNS; CDR2 reads SASEGT. The CDR3 length is 17 residues. J gave up 1 base and V 4 bases, and 10 bases lay outside the gene matches. CDR3 amino acids: CASSATGLPSSGNTIYF. The CDR3, as DNA: TGTGCCAGCAGTGCGACAGGGCTCCCTTCATCTGGAAACACCATATATTTT.

The chain uses TRBV9 and TRBJ2-7, with D possibly TRBD2 on 5 matching bases. This CDR3 is 14 amino acids long. V lost 2 bases to trimming and J lost 3 bases, with 12 bases between them. Per germline, CDR1 SGDLS and CDR2 YYNGEE. The CDR3 nucleotides are TGTGCCAGCAGCGTGGCGGACGGGAACTACGAGCAGTACTTC. This translates into CASSVADGNYEQYF.

The chain couples TRBV13 to TRBJ1-6, with TRBD1 as a possible D gene (5 bases). Germline lookup yields CDR1 PRHDT and CDR2 FYEKMQ (reference sequence). The CDR3 totals 14 residues. The germline V and J ends were trimmed by 1 base and 9 bases, with 10 bases remaining between them. DNA for the CDR3: TGTGCCAGCAGCTTAGAGGCCGGGGGTTCACCCCTCCACTTT. It yields the protein CASSLEAGGSPLHF.

This chain uses TRBV7-2 with TRBJ1-1, with D maybe TRBD1 (5 bases). Germline values: CDR1 SGHTA, CDR2 FQGNSA. The CDR3 is 13 residues long. The V gene lost 6 bases and the J gene lost 3 bases, with 11 bases spanning the gap. The CDR3 is CASSLTTDTEAFF. The CDR3 DNA follows: TGTGCCAGCAGTCTCACGACAGACACTGAAGCTTTCTTT.

The J gene is TRBJ2-7, the V gene TRBV12-5, with D possibly TRBD2 on 6 matching bases. V was cut by 1 base and J by 3 bases, with 16 bases left in between. The germline V gene encodes CDR1 LGHNT and CDR2 FRNRAP. CDR3 size: 16 residues. The CDR3 bases are TGTGCTAGTGGTTTGGCTAGCCGGGAGAAGTTCTACGAGCAGTACTTC. Translation gives CASGLASREKFYEQYF.

The J gene is TRBJ2-7, the V gene TRBV4-1, with D uncertain. V lost 3 bases and J lost 2, with 11 bases in between. The CDR3 runs 14 residues. Germline lookup yields CDR1 MGHRA and CDR2 YSYEKL. The CDR3 loop reads CASSQGPATYEQYF. The CDR3 region has the DNA TGCGCCAGCAGCCAGGGCCCAGCTACCTACGAGCAGTACTTC.

The chain recombines TRBV14 with TRBJ1-2; D gene uncertain. Between the trimmed V and J ends, which lost 4 bases and 6 bases, there was a span of 15 bases. CDR1 is SGHDN and CDR2 is FVKESK in the germline V gene. The CDR3 contains 14 residues. Here the CDR3 DNA reads TGTGCCAGCAGCCGCAGCTTTCGGGGAGATGGCTACACCTTC. Encoded protein: CASSRSFRGDGYTF.

The rearrangement joins TRBV7-2 to TRBJ2-2; TRBD2 might be the D (5 bases). The CDR3 contains 15 residues. Germline loops: CDR1 SGHTA, CDR2 FQGNSA. The ends were cut back, 0 bases at V and 4 bases at J, with 9 bases in the middle. CDR3 bases: TGTGCCAGCAGCTTAGCGCGGGTGGGCACCGGGGAGCTGTTTTTT. This codes for CASSLARVGTGELFF.

The chain combines TRBV19 with TRBJ1-1; no clear D. Trimming took 1 base from V and 5 from J, leaving 11 bases between them. The CDR3 has 14 amino acids. The germline V gene has CDR1 LNHDA and CDR2 SQIVND (reference sequence). CDR3: CASSIGVHRTEAFF. In DNA, the CDR3 is TGTGCCAGTAGTATAGGAGTCCACCGGACTGAAGCTTTCTTT.

The chain links TRBV18 to TRBJ2-7, with 10 bases identical to TRBD2. This CDR3 has 19 amino acids. V lost 3 bases, J lost 0 bases, and 14 bases stayed unmatched. Germline V gene lookup returns CDR1 KGHSH and CDR2 LQKENI. This chain's CDR3 is CASSPPPIAGGPSSYEQYF. The CDR3 DNA reads TGTGCCAGCTCACCTCCCCCCATAGCGGGAGGCCCTAGCTCCTACGAGCAGTACTTC.